Shown below are 9 T cell receptor beta chains from a single sample sequenced in a study of shared clonotypes between healthy human individuals. Assay: immunoSEQ multiplex PCR; the TCRdb copy retains only in-frame clones and omits some. The profile covers about 2.2 million clones, with more than 85% appearing a single time and roughly 1.8% taken by the ten largest. Naive CD8 cells lacked CD45RO and underwent positive selection for CCR7, leaving out terminally differentiated effector memory CD45RA+ cells. Material for sequencing was naive CD8+ T cells from PBMCs. The receptors here all came from a man between 18 and 35 years old in good health. Some clones in this sample may be carry-over from other donors' samples.

There are a few counts of this clone. CDR3 DNA: TGTGCCAGCAGCCCACCAGGGGACGAGACCCAGTACTTC. Translated: CASSPPGDETQYF. The rearrangement links TRBV7-3 to TRBJ2-5, with D perhaps matching TRBD1 (6 bases). Germline CDR1 is SGHTA and CDR2 is FQGTGA. The length of the CDR3 is 13 residues. The V end was cut by 5 bases, the J end by 5 bases, with 12 bases between.

Here the CDR3 reads CASSRQWDRAYNEQFF. The CDR3 DNA reads as TGTGCCAGCAGCCGGCAGTGGGACAGGGCCTACAATGAGCAGTTCTTC. This rearrangement joins TRBV5-4 to TRBJ2-1; TRBD1 matches 9 bases. The CDR3 runs to 16 residues. V was clipped by 4 bases and J by 2 bases; unmatched bases: 7. Per germline, CDR1 SGHNT and CDR2 YYREEE (reference sequence).

The V call is TRBV7-2, the J call TRBJ2-1; 11 bases match TRBD2. The CDR3 covers 16 residues. The V gene's germline CDR1 is SGHTA and CDR2 FQGNSA. Trimming cost V 5 bases and J 3 bases; bases outside gene matches: 6. As DNA, the CDR3 is TGTGCCAGCAGCCCCCGACTAGCGGGATACTACAATGAGCAGTTCTTC. It encodes CASSPRLAGYYNEQFF. Combining the CDR3 with reference TRBV7-2 and TRBJ2-1 gives the whole variable domain GAGVSQSPSNKVTEKGKDVELRCDPISGHTALYWYRQSLGQGLEFLIYFQGNSAPDKSGLPSDRFSAERTGGSVSTLTIQRTQQEDSAVYLCASSPRLAGYYNEQFFGPGTRLTVL.

V gene TRBV10-3 combines with J gene TRBJ2-7, with a weak D call TRBD2 (6 bases). Trimming took 3 bases from V and 4 from J, leaving 19 bases between them. The CDR3 runs to 16 residues. In germline, CDR1 is ENHRY, CDR2 SYGVKD. The CDR3 coding sequence is TGTGCCATCAGTGATGGTAATCGGGGGTCCGGATACGAGCAGTACTTC. Translation: CAISDGNRGSGYEQYF.

The chain combines TRBV5-1 with TRBJ2-3; 8 bases align to TRBD1. Germline lookup yields CDR1 SGHRS and CDR2 YFSETQ. The CDR3 consists of 14 residues. Trimming removed 4 bases from V and 5 bases from J; junction bases left unmatched: 6. The CDR3 is CASSVQGAGDTQYF. For the CDR3, the DNA is TGCGCCAGCAGCGTCCAGGGGGCTGGAGATACGCAGTATTTT.

This clone was detected once. The chain couples TRBV21-1 to TRBJ2-5. TRBV21-1 corresponds to a pseudogene. This CDR3 contains 14 residues. The DNA for the CDR3 is TGTGCCAGCAGCAAAGAGGTCAGAAAAGAGACCCAGTACTTC. Encoded protein: CASSKEVRKETQYF.

This clone has just a few counts. V gene TRBV30 combines with J gene TRBJ1-1; 8 positions match TRBD1. The germline V gene has CDR1 GTSNPN and CDR2 SVGIG (reference sequence). V lost 0 bases and J lost 5; bases outside the gene matches: 5. This CDR3 is built from 14 residues. CDR3 residues: CAWSVQGGWTEAFF. The CDR3 nucleotides are TGTGCCTGGAGTGTACAGGGGGGGTGGACTGAAGCTTTCTTT.

Note on this clone: A junction end diverges from the germline sequence, so it may reflect a read error. The chain couples TRBV11-2 to TRBJ1-2; TRBD1 agrees at 7 bases. This CDR3 has 16 amino acids. In germline, CDR1 is SGHAT, CDR2 FQNNGV. The CDR3 DNA follows: TGTGCCAGCAGCTTAGAAGGGGGCGGCCCTTACTATAGCTACACCTTC. As protein: CASSLEGGGPYYSYTF.

The chain carries TRBV28 and TRBJ2-1; 8 nucleotides align to TRBD1. The V and J ends lost 7 bases and 2 bases, in that order; junction bases with no gene match: 7. Germline V gives CDR1 MDHEN, CDR2 SYDVKM. This CDR3 is 15 amino acids long. CDR3: CASKFKDRAYNEQFF. The CDR3 nucleotides read TGTGCCAGCAAGTTCAAGGACAGGGCCTACAATGAGCAGTTCTTC.